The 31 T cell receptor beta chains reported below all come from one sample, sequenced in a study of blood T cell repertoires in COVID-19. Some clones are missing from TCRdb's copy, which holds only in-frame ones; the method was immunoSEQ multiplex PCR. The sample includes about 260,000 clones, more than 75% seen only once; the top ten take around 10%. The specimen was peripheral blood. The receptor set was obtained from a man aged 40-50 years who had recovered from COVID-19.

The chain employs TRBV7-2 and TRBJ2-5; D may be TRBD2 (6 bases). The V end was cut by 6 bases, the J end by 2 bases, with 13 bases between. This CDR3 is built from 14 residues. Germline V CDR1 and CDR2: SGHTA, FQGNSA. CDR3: CASSHGLPQETQYF. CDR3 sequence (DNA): TGTGCCAGCAGTCACGGACTACCTCAAGAGACCCAGTACTTC. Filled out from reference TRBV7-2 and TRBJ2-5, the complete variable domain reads GAGVSQSPSNKVTEKGKDVELRCDPISGHTALYWYRQSLGQGLEFLIYFQGNSAPDKSGLPSDRFSAERTGGSVSTLTIQRTQQEDSAVYLCASSHGLPQETQYFGPGTRLLVL.

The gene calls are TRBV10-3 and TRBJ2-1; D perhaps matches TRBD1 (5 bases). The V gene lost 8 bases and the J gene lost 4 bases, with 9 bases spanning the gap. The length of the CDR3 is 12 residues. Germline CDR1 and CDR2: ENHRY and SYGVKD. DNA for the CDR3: TGTGCCATCGCGACAGCTTACAATGAGCAGTTCTTC. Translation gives CAIATAYNEQFF.

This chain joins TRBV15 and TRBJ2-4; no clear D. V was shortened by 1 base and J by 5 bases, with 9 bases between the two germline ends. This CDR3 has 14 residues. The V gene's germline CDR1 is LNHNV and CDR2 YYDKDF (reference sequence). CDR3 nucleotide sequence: TGTGCCACCAGCAGAGTCGACAAGCAAAACATTCAGTACTTC. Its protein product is CATSRVDKQNIQYF. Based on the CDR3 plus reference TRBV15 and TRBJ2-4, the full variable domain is DAMVIQNPRYQVTQFGKPVTLSCSQTLNHNVMYWYQQKSSQAPKLLFHYYDKDFNNEADTPDNFQSRRPNTSFCFLDIRSPGLGDTAMYLCATSRVDKQNIQYFGAGTRLSVL.

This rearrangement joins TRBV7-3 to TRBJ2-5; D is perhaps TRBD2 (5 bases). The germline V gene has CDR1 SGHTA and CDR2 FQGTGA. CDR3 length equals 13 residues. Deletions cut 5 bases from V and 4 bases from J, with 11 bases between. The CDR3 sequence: CASSPGVGETQYF. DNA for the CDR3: TGTGCCAGCAGCCCCGGGGTGGGAGAGACCCAGTACTTC.

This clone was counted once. This CDR3 reads CASSPARLQGSGEQYF. CDR3 bases: TGTGCCAGCTCACCAGCTCGTCTACAGGGGAGCGGCGAGCAGTACTTC. The chain uses TRBV18 and TRBJ2-7; 7 bases line up with TRBD1. J gave up 6 bases and V 2 bases, and 13 bases lay outside the gene matches. The CDR3 runs 16 residues. Germline V lookup: CDR1 KGHSH, CDR2 LQKENI.

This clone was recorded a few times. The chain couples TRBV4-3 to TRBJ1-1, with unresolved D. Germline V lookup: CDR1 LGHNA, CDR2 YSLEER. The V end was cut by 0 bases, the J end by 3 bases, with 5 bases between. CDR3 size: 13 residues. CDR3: CASSQDGDTEAFF. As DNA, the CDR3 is TGCGCCAGCAGCCAAGATGGAGACACTGAAGCTTTCTTT.

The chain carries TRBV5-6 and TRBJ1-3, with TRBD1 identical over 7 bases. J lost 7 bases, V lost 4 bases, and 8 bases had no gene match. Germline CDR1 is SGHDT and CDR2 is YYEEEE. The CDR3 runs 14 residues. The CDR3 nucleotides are TGTGCCAGCAGCCCACTAAGGGGGCTCAACACCATATATTTT. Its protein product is CASSPLRGLNTIYF. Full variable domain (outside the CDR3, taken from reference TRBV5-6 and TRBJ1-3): DAGVTQSPTHLIKTRGQQVTLRCSPKSGHDTVSWYQQALGQGPQFIFQYYEEEERQRGNFPDRFSGHQFPNYSSELNVNALLLGDSALYLCASSPLRGLNTIYFGEGSWLTVV.

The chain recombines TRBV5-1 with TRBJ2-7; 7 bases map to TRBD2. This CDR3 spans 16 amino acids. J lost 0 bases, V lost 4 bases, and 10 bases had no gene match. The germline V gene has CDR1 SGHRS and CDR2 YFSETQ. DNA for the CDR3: TGCGCCAGCAGCCCCAATGTCGGGGGGAGCTCCTACGAGCAGTACTTC. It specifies CASSPNVGGSSYEQYF.

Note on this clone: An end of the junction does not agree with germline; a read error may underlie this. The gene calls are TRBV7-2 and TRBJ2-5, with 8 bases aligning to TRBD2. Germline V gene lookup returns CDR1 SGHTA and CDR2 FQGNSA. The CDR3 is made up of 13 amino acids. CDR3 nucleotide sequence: TGTGCCAGCAGCCTAGCGGGCCCCGTGACCCAGTACTTC. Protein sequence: CASSLAGPVTQYF. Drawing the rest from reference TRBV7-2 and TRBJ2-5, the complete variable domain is GAGVSQSPSNKVTEKGKDVELRCDPISGHTALYWYRQSLGQGLEFLIYFQGNSAPDKSGLPSDRFSAERTGGSVSTLTIQRTQQEDSAVYLCASSLAGPVTQYFGPGTRLLVL.

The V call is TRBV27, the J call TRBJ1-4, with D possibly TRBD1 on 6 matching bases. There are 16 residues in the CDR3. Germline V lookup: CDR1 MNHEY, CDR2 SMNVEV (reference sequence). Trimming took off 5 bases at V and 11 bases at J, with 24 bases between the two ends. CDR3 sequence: CASSPDSQGWTGKLFF. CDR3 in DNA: TGTGCCAGCAGTCCCGATTCCCAGGGGTGGACTGGTAAACTGTTTTTT.

DNA of the CDR3: TGTGCCAGCAGCGTAGCGCCGCGTTACGAGCAGTACTTC. This sequence encodes CASSVAPRYEQYF. The chain couples TRBV9 to TRBJ2-7; D gene unclear. Germline V CDR1 and CDR2: SGDLS, YYNGEE. The V end was cut by 0 bases, the J end by 4 bases, with 8 bases between. This CDR3 has 13 amino acids. Full variable domain (outside the CDR3, taken from reference TRBV9 and TRBJ2-7): DSGVTQTPKHLITATGQRVTLRCSPRSGDLSVYWYQQSLDQGLQFLIQYYNGEERAKGNILERFSAQQFPDLHSELNLSSLELGDSALYFCASSVAPRYEQYFGPGTRLTVT.

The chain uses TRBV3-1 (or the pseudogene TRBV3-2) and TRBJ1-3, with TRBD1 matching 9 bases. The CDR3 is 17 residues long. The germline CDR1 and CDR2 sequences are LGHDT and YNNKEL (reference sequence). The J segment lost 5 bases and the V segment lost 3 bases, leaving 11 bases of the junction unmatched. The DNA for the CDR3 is TGTGCCAGCAGCCAGAGAATTACCGGGACAGGGAGAAACACCATATATTTT. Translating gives CASSQRITGTGRNTIYF.

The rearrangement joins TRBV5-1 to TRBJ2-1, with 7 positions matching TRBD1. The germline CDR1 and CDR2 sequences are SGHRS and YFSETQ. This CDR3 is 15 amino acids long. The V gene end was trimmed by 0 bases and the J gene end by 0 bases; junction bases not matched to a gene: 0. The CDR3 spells CASSLGDSSYNEQFF. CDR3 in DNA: TGCGCCAGCAGCTTGGGGGACAGCTCCTACAATGAGCAGTTCTTC.

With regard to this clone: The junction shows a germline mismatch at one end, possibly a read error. The CDR3 nucleotides are TGTGCCAGCAATGGAGGGGGCTCCCACAATGAGCAGTTCTTC. As protein: CASNGGGSHNEQFF. This chain links TRBV2 with TRBJ2-1, with D tentatively TRBD1 (7 bases). This CDR3 has 14 residues. Germline-derived CDR1 and CDR2 are SNHLY and FYNNEI.

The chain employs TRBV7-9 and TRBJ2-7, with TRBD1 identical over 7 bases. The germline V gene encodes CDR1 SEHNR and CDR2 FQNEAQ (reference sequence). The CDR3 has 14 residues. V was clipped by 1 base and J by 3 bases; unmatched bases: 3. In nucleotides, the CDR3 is TGTGCCAGCAGCTTAGTGGGGACAGTCTACGAGCAGTACTTC. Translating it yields CASSLVGTVYEQYF.

The CDR3: CASSGQGTGAQQPQHF. DNA for the CDR3: TGTGCCAGCAGTGGGCAGGGGACAGGGGCCCAACAGCCCCAGCATTTT. This chain joins TRBV2 and TRBJ1-5, with 10 nucleotides matching TRBD1. Germline loops: CDR1 SNHLY, CDR2 FYNNEI. V shed 4 bases, J shed 7 bases, and the junction held 10 bases outside the gene matches. This CDR3 has 16 amino acids.

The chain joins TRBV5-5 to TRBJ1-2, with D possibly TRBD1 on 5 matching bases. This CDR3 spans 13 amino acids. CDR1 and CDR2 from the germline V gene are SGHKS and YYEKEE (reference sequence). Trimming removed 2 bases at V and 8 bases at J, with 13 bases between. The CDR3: CASSFQGAMGYTF. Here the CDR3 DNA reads TGTGCCAGCAGCTTTCAGGGTGCAATGGGCTACACCTTC.

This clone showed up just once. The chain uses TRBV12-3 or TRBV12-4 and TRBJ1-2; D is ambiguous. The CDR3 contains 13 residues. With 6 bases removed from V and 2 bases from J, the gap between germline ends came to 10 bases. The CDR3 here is CASSLLANYGYTF. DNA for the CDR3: TGTGCCAGCAGCCTGTTAGCGAACTATGGCTACACCTTC.

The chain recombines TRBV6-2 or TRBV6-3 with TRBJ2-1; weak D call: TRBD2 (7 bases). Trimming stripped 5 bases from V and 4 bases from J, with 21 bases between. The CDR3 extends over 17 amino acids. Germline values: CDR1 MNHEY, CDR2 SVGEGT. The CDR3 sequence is CASSTRWGGYLYNEQFF. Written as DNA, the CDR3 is TGTGCCAGCAGTACCCGTTGGGGGGGCTACCTTTACAATGAGCAGTTCTTC.

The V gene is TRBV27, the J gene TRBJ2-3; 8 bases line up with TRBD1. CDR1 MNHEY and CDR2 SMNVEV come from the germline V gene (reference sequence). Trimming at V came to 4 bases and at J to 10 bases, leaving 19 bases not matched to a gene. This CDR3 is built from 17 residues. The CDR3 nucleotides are TGTGCCAGCAGTTATAGGTTTAGGACAGGGCCCGCGTTAGCGCAGTATTTT. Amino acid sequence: CASSYRFRTGPALAQYF.

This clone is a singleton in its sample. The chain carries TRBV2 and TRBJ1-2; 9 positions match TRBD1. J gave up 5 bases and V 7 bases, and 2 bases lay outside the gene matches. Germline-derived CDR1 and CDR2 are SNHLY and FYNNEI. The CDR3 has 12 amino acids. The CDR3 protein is CASKGQGYGYTF. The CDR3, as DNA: TGTGCCAGCAAGGGACAGGGTTATGGCTACACCTTC.

CDR3 in amino acids: CASSVGGSGYTF. The CDR3 coding sequence is TGTGCCAGCAGCGTGGGGGGGAGTGGCTACACCTTC. The chain has TRBV9 and TRBJ1-2; tentative D call: TRBD1 (5 bases). Per germline, CDR1 SGDLS and CDR2 YYNGEE. V shed 2 bases and J shed 7 bases, with 9 bases lying between them. The CDR3 contains 12 residues.

The CDR3, as DNA: TGTGCCAGTAGCCTCAGGGGATTCGGCACTGAAGCTTTCTTT. This sequence encodes CASSLRGFGTEAFF. V and J are TRBV19 and TRBJ1-1; possibly TRBD1 for D (6 bases). V was pared by 6 bases and J by 4 bases, with 15 bases between. Per the germline V gene, CDR1 is LNHDA and CDR2 is SQIVND (reference sequence). CDR3 length: 14 residues.

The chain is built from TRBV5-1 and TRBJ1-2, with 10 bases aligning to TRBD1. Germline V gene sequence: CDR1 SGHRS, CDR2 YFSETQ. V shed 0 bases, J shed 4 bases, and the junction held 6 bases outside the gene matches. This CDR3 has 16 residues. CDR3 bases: TGCGCCAGCAGCTTGGGACAGGGGGCGCGCGGCTATGGCTACACCTTC. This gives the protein CASSLGQGARGYGYTF.

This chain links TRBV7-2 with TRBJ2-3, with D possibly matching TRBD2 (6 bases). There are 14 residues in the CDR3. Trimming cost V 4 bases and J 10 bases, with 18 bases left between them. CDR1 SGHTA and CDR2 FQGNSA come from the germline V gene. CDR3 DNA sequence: TGTGCCAGCAGCTACGGGACTCCCCCTTCTGCGCAGTATTTT. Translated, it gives CASSYGTPPSAQYF.

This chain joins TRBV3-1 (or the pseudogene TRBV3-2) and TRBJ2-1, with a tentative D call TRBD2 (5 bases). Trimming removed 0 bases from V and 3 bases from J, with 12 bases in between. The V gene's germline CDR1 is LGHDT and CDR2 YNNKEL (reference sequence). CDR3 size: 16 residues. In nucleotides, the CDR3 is TGTGCCAGCAGCCAAGAACTAGATCCCCTCTACAATGAGCAGTTCTTC. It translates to CASSQELDPLYNEQFF.

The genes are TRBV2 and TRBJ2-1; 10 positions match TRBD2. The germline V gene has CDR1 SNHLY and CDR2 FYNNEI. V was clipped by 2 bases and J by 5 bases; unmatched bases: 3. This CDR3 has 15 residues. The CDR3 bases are TGTGCCAGCAGTGAAAAAGGACTAGCGGACAATGAGCAGTTCTTC. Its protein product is CASSEKGLADNEQFF. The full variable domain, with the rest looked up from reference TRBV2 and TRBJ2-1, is EPEVTQTPSHQVTQMGQEVILRCVPISNHLYFYWYRQILGQKVEFLVSFYNNEISEKSEIFDDQFSVERPDGSNFTLKIRSTKLEDSAMYFCASSEKGLADNEQFFGPGTRLTVL.

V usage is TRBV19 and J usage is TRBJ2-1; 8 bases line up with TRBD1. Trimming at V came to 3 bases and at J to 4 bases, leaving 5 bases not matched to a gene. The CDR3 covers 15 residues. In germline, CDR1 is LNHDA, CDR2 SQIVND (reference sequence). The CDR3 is CASSIRQGSYNEQFF. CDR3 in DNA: TGTGCCAGTAGTATCAGACAGGGGAGTTACAATGAGCAGTTCTTC. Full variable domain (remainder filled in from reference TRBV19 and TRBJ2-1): DGGITQSPKYLFRKEGQNVTLSCEQNLNHDAMYWYRQDPGQGLRLIYYSQIVNDFQKGDIAEGYSVSREKKESFPLTVTSAQKNPTAFYLCASSIRQGSYNEQFFGPGTRLTVL.

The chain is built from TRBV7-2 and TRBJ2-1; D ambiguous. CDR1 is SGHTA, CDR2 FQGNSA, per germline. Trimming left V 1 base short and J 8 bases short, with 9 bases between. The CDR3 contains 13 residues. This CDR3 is CASSLGANYEQFF. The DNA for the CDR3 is TGTGCCAGCAGCTTAGGAGCGAACTATGAGCAGTTCTTC.

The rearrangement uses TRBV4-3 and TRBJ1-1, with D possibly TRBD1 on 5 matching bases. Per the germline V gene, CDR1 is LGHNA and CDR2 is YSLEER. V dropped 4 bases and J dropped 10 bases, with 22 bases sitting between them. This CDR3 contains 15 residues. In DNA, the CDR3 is TGCGCCAGCAGCCGCCAGACGGGCGGGGGTGAGGGAGCTTTCTTT. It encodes CASSRQTGGGEGAFF.

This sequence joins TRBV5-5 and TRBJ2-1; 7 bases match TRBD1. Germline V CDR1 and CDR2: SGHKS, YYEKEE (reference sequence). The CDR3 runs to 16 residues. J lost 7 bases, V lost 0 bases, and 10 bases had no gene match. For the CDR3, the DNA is TGTGCCAGCAGCTTGGGACAGGGCTCGGGAATAAATGAGCAGTTCTTC. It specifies CASSLGQGSGINEQFF.